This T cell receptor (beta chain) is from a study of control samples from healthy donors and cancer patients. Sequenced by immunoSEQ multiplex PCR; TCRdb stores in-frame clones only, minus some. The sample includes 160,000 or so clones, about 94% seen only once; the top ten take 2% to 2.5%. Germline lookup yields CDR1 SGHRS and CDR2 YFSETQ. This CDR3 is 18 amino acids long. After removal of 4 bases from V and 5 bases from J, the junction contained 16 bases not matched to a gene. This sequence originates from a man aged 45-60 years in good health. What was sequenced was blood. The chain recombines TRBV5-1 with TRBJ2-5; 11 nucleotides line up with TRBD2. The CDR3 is CASSPRLAGTTLVETQYF. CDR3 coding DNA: TGCGCCAGCAGCCCAAGACTAGCGGGAACTACCCTGGTGGAGACCCAGTACTTC.